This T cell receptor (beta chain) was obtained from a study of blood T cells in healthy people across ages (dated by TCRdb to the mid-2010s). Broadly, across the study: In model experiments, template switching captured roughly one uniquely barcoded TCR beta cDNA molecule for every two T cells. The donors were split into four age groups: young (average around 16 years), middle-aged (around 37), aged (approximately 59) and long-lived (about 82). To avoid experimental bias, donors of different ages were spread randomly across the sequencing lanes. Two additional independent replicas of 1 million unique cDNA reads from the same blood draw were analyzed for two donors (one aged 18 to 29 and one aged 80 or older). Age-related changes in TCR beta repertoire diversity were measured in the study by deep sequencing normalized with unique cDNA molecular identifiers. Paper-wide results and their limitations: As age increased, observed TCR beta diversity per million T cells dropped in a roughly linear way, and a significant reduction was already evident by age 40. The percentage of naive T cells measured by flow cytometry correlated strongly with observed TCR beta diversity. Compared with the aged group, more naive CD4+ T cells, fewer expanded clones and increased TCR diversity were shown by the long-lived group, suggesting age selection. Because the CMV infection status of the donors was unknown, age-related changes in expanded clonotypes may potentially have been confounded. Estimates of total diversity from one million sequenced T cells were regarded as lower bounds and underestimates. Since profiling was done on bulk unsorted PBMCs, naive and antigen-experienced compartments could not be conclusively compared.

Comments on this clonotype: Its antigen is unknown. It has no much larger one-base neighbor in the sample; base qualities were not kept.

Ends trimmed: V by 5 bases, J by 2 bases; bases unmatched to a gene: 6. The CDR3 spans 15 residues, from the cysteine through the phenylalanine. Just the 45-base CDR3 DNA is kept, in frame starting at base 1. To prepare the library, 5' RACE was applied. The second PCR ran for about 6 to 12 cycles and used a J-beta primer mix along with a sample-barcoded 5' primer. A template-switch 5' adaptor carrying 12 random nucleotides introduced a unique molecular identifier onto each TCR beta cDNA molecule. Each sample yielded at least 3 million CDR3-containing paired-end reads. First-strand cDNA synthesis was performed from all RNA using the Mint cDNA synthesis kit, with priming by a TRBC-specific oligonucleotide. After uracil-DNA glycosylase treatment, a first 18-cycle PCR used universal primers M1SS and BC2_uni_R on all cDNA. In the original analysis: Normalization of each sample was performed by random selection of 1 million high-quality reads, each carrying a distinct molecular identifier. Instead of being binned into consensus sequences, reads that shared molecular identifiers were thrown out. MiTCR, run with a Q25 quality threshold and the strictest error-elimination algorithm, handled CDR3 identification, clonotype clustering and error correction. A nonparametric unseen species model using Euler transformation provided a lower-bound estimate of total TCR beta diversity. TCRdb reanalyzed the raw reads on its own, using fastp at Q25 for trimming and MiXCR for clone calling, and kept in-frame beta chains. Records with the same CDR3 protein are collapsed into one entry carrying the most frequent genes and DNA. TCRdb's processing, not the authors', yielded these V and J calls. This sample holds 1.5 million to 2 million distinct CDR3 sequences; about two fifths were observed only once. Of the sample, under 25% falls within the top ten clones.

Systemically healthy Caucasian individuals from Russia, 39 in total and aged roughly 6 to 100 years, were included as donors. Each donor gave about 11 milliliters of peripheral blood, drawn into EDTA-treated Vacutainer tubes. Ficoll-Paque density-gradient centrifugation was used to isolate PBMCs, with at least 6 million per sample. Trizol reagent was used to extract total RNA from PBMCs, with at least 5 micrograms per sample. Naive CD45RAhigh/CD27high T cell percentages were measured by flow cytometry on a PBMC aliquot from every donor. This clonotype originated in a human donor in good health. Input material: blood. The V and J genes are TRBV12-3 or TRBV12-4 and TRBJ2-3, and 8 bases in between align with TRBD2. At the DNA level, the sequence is TGTGCCAGCAGTGGAGGACTAGCCGCCACAGATACGCAGTATTTT. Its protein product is CASSGGLAATDTQYF.